The T cell receptor (beta chain) under discussion was sequenced for a study of blood T cell repertoires in COVID-19. In the source study's methods: Nucleated cell number was recorded as an estimate derived from reference gene primer amplification. Some clones are missing from TCRdb's copy, which holds only in-frame ones; the method was immunoSEQ multiplex PCR. D and trimming come from the DNA, and the V and J calls and clone size come from that table. In the table there are tens of thousands of clones, over 75% of which are singletons. The CDR3 has 13 amino acids. With V trimmed by 4 bases and J by 4 bases, 1 base remained unmatched. The germline CDR1 and CDR2 sequences are LNHDA and SQIVND (reference sequence).

The receptor was derived from a human donor in a cohort sampled during active COVID-19. The donor label of this sample is uncertain. The V and J genes are TRBV19 and TRBJ1-5, with 7 positions matching TRBD1. Specimen: peripheral blood. CDR3 in amino acids: CASSRGQNQPQHF. For the CDR3, the DNA is TGTGCCAGTAGTAGGGGACAGAATCAGCCCCAGCATTTT.